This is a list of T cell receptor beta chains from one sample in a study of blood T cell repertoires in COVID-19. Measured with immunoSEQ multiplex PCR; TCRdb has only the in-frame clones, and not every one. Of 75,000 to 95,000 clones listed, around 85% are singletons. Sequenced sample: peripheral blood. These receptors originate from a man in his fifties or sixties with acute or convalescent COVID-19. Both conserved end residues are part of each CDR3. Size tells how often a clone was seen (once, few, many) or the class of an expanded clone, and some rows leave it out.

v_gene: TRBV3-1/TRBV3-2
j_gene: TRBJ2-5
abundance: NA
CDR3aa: CASSQVQGKTQYF

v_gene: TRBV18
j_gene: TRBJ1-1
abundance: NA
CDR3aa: CASSPRAGPSTEAFF

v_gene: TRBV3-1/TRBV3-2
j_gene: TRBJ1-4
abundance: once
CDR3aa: CASSHNAGTGSKLFF

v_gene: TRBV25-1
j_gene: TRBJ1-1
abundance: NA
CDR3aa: CASSEWGLRETEAFF

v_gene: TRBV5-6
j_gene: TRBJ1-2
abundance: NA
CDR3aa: CASSLGTANIRGYTF

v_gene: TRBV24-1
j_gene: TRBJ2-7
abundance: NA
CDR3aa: CATSDSRDTPYEQYF

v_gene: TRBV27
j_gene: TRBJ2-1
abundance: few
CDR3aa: CASSLSASSYNEQFF

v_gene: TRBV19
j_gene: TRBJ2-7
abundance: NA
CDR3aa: CASSGQAYYEQYF

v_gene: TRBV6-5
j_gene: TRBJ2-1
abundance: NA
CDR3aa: CASSYSGLAGNREQFF

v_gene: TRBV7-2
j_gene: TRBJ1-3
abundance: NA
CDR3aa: CASSLGQVHSGNTIYF

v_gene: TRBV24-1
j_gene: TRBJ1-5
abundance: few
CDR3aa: CATSDRGEQPQHF

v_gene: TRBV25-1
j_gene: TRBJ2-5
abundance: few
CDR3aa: CASSENRALETQYF

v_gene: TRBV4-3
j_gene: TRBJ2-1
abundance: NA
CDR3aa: CASSLRGQEQFF

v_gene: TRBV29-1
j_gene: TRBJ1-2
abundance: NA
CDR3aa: CSVAGVEATSNYGYTF

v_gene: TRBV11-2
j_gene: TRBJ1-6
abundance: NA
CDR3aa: CASSGGDNSPLHF

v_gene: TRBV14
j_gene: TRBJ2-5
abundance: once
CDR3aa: CASSPRDRNSETQYF

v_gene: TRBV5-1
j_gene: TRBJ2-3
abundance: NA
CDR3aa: CASSASGGTSTDTQYF

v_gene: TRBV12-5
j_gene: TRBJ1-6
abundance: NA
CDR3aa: CASGLQGSPLHF

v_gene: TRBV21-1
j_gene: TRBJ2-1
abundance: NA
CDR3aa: CASSKGSRASGGRYEQFF

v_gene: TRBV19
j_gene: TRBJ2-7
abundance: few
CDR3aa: CASSSYRGLPYEQYF

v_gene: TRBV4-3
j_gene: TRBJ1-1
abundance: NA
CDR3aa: CASSQQTGGNTEAFF

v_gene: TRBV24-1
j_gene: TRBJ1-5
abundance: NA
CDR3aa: CATSDGDRGSNQPQHF